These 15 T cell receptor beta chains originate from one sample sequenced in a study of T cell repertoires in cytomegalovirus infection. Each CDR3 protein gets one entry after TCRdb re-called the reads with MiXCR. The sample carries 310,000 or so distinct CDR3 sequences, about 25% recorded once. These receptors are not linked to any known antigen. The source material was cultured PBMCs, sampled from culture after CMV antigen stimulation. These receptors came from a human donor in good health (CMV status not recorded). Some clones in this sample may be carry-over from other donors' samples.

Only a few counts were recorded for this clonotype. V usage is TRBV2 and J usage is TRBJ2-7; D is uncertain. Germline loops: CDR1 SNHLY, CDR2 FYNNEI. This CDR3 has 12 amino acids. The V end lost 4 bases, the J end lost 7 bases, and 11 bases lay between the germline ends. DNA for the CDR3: TGTGCCAGCAGTGTTTGGCTCGGGGAGCAGTACTTC. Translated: CASSVWLGEQYF.

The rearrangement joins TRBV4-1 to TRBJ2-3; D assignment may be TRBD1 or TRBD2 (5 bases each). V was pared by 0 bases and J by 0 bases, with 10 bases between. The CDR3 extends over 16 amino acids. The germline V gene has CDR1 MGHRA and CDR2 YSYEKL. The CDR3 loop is CASSQEGTYSTDTQYF. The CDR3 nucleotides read TGCGCCAGCAGCCAAGAGGGGACGTACAGCACAGATACGCAGTATTTT.

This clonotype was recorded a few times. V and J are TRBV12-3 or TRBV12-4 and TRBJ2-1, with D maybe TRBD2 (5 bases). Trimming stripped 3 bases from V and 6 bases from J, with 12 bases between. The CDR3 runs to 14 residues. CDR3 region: CASSLDGGPNEQFF. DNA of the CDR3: TGTGCCAGCAGTTTGGACGGCGGGCCCAATGAGCAGTTCTTC.

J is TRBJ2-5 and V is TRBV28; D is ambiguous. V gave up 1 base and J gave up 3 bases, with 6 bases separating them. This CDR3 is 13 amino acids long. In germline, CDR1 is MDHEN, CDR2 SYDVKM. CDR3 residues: CASSLLNEETQYF. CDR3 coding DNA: TGTGCCAGCAGTTTATTGAACGAAGAGACCCAGTACTTC.

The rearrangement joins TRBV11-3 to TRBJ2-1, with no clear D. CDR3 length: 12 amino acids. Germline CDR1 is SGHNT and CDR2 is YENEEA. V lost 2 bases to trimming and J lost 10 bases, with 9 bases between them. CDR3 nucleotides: TGTGCCAGCAGCTTACCCTTCGGCGAGCAGTTCTTC. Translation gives CASSLPFGEQFF. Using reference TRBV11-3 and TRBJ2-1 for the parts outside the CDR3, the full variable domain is EAGVVQSPRYKIIEKKQPVAFWCNPISGHNTLYWYLQNLGQGPELLIRYENEEAVDDSQLPKDRFSAERLKGVDSTLKIQPAELGDSAVYLCASSLPFGEQFFGPGTRLTVL.

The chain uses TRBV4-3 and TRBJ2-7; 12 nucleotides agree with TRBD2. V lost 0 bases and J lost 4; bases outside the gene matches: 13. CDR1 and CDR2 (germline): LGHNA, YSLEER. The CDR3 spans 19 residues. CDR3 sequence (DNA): TGCGCCAGCAGCCAAGAAATAGGGCTAGCGGGAGGGACGGATTACGAGCAGTACTTC. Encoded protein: CASSQEIGLAGGTDYEQYF.

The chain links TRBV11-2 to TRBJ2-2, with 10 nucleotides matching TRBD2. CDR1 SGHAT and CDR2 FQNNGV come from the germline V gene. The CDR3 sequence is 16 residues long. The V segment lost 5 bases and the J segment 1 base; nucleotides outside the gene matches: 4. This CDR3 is CASSARTSGNTGELFF. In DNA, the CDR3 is TGTGCCAGCAGCGCCCGGACTAGCGGGAACACCGGGGAGCTGTTTTTT.

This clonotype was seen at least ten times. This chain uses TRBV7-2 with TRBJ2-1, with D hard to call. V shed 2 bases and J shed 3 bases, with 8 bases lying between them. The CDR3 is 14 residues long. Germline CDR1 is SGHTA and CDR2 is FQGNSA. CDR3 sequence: CASSLTADYNEQFF. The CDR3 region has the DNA TGTGCCAGCAGCTTAACGGCGGACTACAATGAGCAGTTCTTC.

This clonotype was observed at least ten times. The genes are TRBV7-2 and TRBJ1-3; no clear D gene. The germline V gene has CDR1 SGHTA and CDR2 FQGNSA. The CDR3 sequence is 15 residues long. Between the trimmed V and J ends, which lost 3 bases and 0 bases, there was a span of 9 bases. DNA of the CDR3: TGTGCCAGCAGCTTGTCCGGGAGCTCTGGAAACACCATATATTTT. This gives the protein CASSLSGSSGNTIYF. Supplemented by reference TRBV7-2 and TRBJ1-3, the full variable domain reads GAGVSQSPSNKVTEKGKDVELRCDPISGHTALYWYRQSLGQGLEFLIYFQGNSAPDKSGLPSDRFSAERTGGSVSTLTIQRTQQEDSAVYLCASSLSGSSGNTIYFGEGSWLTVV.

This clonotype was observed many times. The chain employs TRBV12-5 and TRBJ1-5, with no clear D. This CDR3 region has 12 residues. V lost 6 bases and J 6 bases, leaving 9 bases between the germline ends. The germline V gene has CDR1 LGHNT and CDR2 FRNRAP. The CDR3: CASGKQSQPQHF. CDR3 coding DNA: TGTGCTAGTGGCAAACAGAGTCAGCCCCAGCATTTT.

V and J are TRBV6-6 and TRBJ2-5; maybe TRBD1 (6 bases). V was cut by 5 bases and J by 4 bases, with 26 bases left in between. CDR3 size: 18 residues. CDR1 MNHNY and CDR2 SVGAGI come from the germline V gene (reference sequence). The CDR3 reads CASSPLRPGTQKGETQYF. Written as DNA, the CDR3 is TGTGCCAGCAGTCCACTCCGTCCCGGGACACAAAAGGGAGAGACCCAGTACTTC.

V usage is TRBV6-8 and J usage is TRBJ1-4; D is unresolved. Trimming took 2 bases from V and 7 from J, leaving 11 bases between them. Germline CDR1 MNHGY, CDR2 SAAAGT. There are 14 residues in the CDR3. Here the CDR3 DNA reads TGTGCCAGCAGTTACGTCGTCCAGGCTGAAAAACTGTTTTTT. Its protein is CASSYVVQAEKLFF.

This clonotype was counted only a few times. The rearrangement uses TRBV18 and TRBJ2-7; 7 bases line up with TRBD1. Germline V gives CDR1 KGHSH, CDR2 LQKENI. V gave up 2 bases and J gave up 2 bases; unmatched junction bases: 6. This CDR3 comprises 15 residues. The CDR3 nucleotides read TGTGCCAGCTCACCAATGGGGGACAGTACCTACGAGCAGTACTTC. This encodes CASSPMGDSTYEQYF.

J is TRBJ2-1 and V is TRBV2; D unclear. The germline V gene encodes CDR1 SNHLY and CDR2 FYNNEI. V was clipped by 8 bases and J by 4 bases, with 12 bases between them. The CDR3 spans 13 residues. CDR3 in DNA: TGTGCCAGCTGTGCGTCCCCTTACAATGAGCAGTTCTTC. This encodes CASCASPYNEQFF.

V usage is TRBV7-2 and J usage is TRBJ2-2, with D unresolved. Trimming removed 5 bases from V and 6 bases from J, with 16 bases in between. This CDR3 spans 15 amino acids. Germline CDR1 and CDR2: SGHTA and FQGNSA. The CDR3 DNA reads TGTGCCAGCAGCCCAAGCGTGGGAAGGGCCGGGGAGCTGTTTTTT. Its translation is CASSPSVGRAGELFF.